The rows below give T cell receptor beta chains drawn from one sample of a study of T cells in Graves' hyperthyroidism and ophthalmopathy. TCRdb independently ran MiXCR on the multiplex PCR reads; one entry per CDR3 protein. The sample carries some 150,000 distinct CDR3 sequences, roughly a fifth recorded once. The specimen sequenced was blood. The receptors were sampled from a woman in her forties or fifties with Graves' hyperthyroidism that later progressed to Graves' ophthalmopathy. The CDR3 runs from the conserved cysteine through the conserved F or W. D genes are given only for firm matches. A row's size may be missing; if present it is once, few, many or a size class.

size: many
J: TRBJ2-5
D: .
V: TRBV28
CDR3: CASSLPLHHRETQYF
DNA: TGTGCCAGCAGTCTACCTCTGCATCATAGGGAGACCCAGTACTTC

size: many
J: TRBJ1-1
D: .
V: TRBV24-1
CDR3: CATTGGTEAFF
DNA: TGTGCCACCACCGGGGGAACTGAAGCTTTCTTT

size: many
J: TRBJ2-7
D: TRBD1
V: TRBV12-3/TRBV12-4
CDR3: CASSLRGRQGNSYEQYF
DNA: TGTGCCAGCAGTTTGAGAGGTAGACAGGGGAATTCCTACGAGCAGTACTTC

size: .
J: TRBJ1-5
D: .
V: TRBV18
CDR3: CASSPGPDSNQPQHF
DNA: TGTGCCAGCTCACCAGGACCGGATAGCAATCAGCCCCAGCATTTT

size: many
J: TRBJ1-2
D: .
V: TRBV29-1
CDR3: CSAGPDSEGYGYTF
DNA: TGCAGCGCCGGGCCTGACAGCGAGGGCTATGGCTACACCTTC

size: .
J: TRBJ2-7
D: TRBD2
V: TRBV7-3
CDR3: CASSLLAGAGEQYF
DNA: TGTGCCAGCAGCTTACTAGCGGGAGCGGGGGAGCAGTACTTC

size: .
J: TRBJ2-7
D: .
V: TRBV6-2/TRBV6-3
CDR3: CASSYSVAGTYEQYF
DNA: TGTGCCAGCAGTTACTCGGTGGCAGGGACGTACGAGCAGTACTTC

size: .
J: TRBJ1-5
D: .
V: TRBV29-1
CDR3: CRGTQPQHF
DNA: TGCAGGGGGACGCAGCCCCAGCATTTT

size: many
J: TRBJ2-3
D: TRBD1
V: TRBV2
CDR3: CASSEAPPGQGVADTQYF
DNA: TGTGCCAGCAGTGAAGCGCCTCCGGGACAGGGAGTTGCAGATACGCAGTATTTT

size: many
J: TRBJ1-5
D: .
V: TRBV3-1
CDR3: CASSQDGLVGQPQHF
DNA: TGTGCCAGCAGCCAAGACGGTCTGGTCGGTCAGCCCCAGCATTTT

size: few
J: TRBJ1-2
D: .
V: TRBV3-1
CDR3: CASSQGISYGYTF
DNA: TGTGCCAGCAGCCAAGGGATCTCATATGGCTACACCTTC

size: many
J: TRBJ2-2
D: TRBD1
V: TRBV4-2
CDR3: CASSTRTGKNTGELFF
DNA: TGTGCCAGCAGCACCCGGACAGGAAAGAACACCGGGGAGCTGTTTTTT

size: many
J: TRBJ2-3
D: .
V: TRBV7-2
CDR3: CASSLVGLNTDTQYF
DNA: TGTGCCAGCAGCTTAGTCGGGCTTAACACAGATACGCAGTATTTT

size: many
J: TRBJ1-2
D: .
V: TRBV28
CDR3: CAARGGYGYTF
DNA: TGTGCCGCTAGGGGGGGTTACGGCTACACCTTC

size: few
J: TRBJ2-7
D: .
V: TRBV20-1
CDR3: CSARVGRGSAYEQYF
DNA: TGCAGTGCTAGAGTGGGAAGGGGCTCTGCCTACGAGCAGTACTTC

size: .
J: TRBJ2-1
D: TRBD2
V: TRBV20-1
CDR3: CSATGLAGGFSYNEQFF
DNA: TGCAGTGCGACGGGACTAGCGGGAGGGTTTTCCTACAATGAGCAGTTCTTC

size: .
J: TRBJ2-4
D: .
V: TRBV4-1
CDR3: CASSQGPKVILAKNIQYF
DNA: TGCGCCAGCAGCCAAGGTCCTAAGGTCATCCTAGCCAAAAACATTCAGTACTTC

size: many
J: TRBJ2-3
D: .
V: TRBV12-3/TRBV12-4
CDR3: CASSFGDTDTQYF
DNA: TGTGCCAGCAGTTTCGGAGACACAGATACGCAGTATTTT

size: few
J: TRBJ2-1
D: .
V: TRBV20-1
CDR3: CSLLTRVLYNEQFF
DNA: TGCAGCCTTCTGACACGGGTTTTATACAATGAGCAGTTCTTC

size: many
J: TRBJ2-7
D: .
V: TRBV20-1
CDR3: CSATGPSYEQYF
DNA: TGCAGTGCTACAGGACCGTCCTACGAGCAGTACTTC

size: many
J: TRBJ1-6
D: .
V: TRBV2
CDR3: CARGQSRENSPLHF
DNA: TGTGCCAGGGGCCAATCCAGGGAGAATTCACCCCTCCACTTT

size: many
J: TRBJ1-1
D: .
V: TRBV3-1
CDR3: CASSQEGSQMGDTEAFF
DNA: TGTGCCAGCAGCCAAGAGGGCAGCCAGATGGGGGACACTGAAGCTTTCTTT

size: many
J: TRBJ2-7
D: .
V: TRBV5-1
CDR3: CASSSTGVYEQYF
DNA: TGCGCCAGCAGCTCAACAGGTGTCTACGAGCAGTACTTC

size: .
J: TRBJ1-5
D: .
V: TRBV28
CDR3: CASSQPAFNQPQHF
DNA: TGTGCCAGCAGTCAACCTGCCTTTAATCAGCCCCAGCATTTT

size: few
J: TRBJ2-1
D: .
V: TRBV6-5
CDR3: CASSYSHRDGEFF
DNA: TGTGCCAGCAGTTACTCTCACCGGGACGGAGAGTTCTTC

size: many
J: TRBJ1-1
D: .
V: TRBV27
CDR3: CASSLSGRKNTEAFF
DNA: TGTGCCAGCAGTTTATCAGGACGGAAAAACACTGAAGCTTTCTTT

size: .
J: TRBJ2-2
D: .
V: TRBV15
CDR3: CATSRDLNTGELFF
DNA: TGTGCCACCAGCCGGGATTTAAACACCGGGGAGCTGTTTTTT

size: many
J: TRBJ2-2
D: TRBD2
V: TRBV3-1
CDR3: CASSRGGGHINTGELFF
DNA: TGTGCCAGCAGCCGCGGGGGGGGACACATAAACACCGGGGAGCTGTTTTTT

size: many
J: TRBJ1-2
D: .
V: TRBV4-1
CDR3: CASSQATTTYGYTF
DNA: TGCGCCAGCAGCCAGGCGACGACAACTTATGGCTACACCTTC

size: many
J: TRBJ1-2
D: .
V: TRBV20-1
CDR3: CSAGPGQNAYGYTF
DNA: TGCAGTGCCGGTCCCGGACAGAACGCCTATGGCTACACCTTC

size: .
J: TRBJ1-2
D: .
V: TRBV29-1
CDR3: CSVVTGTYGYTF
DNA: TGCAGCGTTGTTACAGGGACCTATGGCTACACCTTC

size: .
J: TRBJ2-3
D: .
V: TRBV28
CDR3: CASSLGVSLSTDTQYF
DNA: TGTGCCAGCAGTTTAGGAGTCAGCCTCAGCACAGATACGCAGTATTTT

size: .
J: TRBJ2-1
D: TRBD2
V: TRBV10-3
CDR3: CAIRDSGSPYNEQFF
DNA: TGTGCCATCAGAGATAGCGGGAGTCCCTACAATGAGCAGTTCTTC

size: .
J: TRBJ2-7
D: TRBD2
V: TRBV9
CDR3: CASSVGAGANEQYF
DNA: TGTGCCAGCAGCGTAGGAGCGGGAGCCAACGAGCAGTACTTC

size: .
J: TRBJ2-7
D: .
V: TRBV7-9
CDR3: CAGSFGGARIEQYF
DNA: TGTGCCGGCAGCTTCGGAGGGGCCAGGATCGAGCAGTACTTC

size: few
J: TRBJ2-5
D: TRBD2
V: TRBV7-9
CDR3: CASSLLAGVQETQYF
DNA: TGTGCCAGCAGCTTACTAGCGGGCGTGCAAGAGACCCAGTACTTC

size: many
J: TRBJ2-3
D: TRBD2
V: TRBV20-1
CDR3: CSAKISGSVTDTQYF
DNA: TGCAGTGCTAAAATAAGCGGGAGTGTGACAGATACGCAGTATTTT

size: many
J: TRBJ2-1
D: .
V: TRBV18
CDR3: CASSPQPVNEQFF
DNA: TGTGCCAGCTCACCACAACCAGTTAATGAGCAGTTCTTC

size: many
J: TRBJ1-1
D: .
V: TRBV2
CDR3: CASTDRNTEAFF
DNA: TGTGCCAGCACGGACAGGAACACTGAAGCTTTCTTT

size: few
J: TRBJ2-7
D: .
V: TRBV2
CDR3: CASSRGTVSYEQYF
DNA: TGTGCCAGCAGTCGGGGGACGGTCTCCTACGAGCAGTACTTC

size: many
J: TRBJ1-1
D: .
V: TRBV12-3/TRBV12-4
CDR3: CASSFWMNTEAFF
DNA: TGTGCCAGCAGTTTTTGGATGAACACTGAAGCTTTCTTT

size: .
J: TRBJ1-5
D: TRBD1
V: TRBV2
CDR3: CASSPGTGVSQPQHF
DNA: TGTGCCAGCAGCCCCGGGACAGGGGTGAGTCAGCCCCAGCATTTT

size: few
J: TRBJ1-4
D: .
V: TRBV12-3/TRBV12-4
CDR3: CASSWSNEKLFF
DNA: TGTGCCAGCAGTTGGTCTAATGAAAAACTGTTTTTT

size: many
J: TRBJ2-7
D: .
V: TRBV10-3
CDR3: CAISARAYEQYF
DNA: TGTGCCATCAGTGCCCGAGCCTACGAGCAGTACTTC

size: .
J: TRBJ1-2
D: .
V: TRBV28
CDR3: CASSLVPGHDGYTF
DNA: TGTGCCAGCAGCTTGGTCCCGGGGCACGATGGCTACACCTTC

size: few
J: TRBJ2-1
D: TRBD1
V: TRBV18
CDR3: CASSLPGTGQYNEQFF
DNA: TGTGCCAGCTCACTCCCCGGGACAGGGCAATACAATGAGCAGTTCTTC

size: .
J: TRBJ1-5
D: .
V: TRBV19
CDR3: CASSVPQGMGNQPQHF
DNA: TGTGCCAGTAGTGTCCCTCAGGGGATGGGCAATCAGCCCCAGCATTTT

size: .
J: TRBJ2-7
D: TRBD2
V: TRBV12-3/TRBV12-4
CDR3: CASSSGTSGRSSYEQYF
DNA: TGTGCCAGCAGTTCCGGGACTAGCGGGAGGAGCTCCTACGAGCAGTACTTC

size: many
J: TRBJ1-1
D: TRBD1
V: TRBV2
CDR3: CASRGTGGVYTEAFF
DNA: TGTGCCAGCAGAGGGACAGGGGGTGTTTACACTGAAGCTTTCTTT

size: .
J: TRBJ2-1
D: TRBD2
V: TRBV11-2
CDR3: CASSLDGTSGNNEQFF
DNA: TGTGCCAGCAGCTTAGATGGGACTAGCGGAAACAATGAGCAGTTCTTC

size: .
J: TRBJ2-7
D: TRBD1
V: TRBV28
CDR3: CASSRAGGSYEQYF
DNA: TGTGCCAGCAGCCGGGCAGGGGGCAGTTACGAGCAGTACTTC

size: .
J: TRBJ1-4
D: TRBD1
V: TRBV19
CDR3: CASSSGQGKATNEKLFF
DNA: TGTGCCAGTAGCTCCGGACAGGGGAAGGCAACTAATGAAAAACTGTTTTTT

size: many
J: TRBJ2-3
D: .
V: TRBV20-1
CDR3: CSASSDGDTQYF
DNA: TGCAGTGCTAGCTCCGACGGCGATACGCAGTATTTT

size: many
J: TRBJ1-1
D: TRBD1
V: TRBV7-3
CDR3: CASSQTGGGTEAFF
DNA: TGTGCCAGCAGCCAGACAGGGGGAGGAACTGAAGCTTTCTTT

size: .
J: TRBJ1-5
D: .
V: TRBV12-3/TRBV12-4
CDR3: CASSLGQLSNQPQHF
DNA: TGTGCCAGCAGTTTAGGGCAGCTTAGCAATCAGCCCCAGCATTTT

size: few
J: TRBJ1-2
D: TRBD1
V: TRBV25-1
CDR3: CASSSTGGGGYTF
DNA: TGTGCCAGCAGTTCGACAGGGGGCGGTGGCTACACCTTC

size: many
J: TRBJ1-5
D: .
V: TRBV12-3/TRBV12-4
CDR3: CASSFGGSNQPQHF
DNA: TGTGCCAGCAGCTTCGGAGGGAGCAATCAGCCCCAGCATTTT

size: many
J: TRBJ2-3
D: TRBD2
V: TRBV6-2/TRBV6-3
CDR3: CASSSRTSGSGTDTQYF
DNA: TGTGCCAGCAGTTCCAGGACTAGCGGGAGCGGCACAGATACGCAGTATTTT

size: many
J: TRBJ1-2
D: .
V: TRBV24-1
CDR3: CATSDLTYGHGYTF
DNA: TGTGCCACCAGTGATTTGACCTACGGACATGGCTACACCTTC